Sequencing of this T cell receptor (beta chain) was carried out in a study of T cell changes during pregnancy in multiple sclerosis (dated by TCRdb to between 2018 and 2021). In terms of the full investigation: Changes in the T cell repertoire over the course of pregnancy were examined in this study in women with multiple sclerosis.

Receptor amplification or capture employed the immunoSEQ multiplex PCR assay. This immuneACCESS table, as held by TCRdb, lists in-frame sequences with V and J called but not all clones. Of the missing ones, under half trace to an unresolved V gene in checked studies; the others have no known cause. This sample lists 65,000 to 85,000 clones; approximately 89% were detected once. Together, the top ten hold 1.4% of the sample. For CDR1 and CDR2, the germline V gene lists SGHRS and YFSETQ. Including the terminal cysteine and phenylalanine, the CDR3 comprises 12 residues. CDR3 DNA is the only sequence kept; it has 36 bases, read in frame from the first base. Clipping removes 7 bases from V and 6 bases from J, with 0 as the unmatched junction base count. Regarding this clone: Its antigen is currently not known. Per-nucleotide qualities are absent, and no much larger clonotype sits a single base away.

The sequence was obtained from a female donor with multiple sclerosis, enrolled in a pregnancy study. Material: peripheral blood, obtained in the second trimester of pregnancy. The rearrangement joined TRBV5-1 to TRBJ2-2; a stretch of 10 junction bases matches TRBD1. The CDR3 protein sequence reads: CASGTGAGELFF. The nucleotide sequence reads TGCGCCAGCGGGACAGGGGCCGGGGAGCTGTTTTTT.